The text below deals with one T cell receptor beta chain. These data belong to a study of control samples from healthy donors and cancer patients. Using immunoSEQ multiplex PCR, the repertoire was profiled, and TCRdb retains in-frame clones only, with some absent. Counted here are roughly 59,000 clones, roughly 90% occurring once; the ten biggest clones make up 1.5% to 2%. V was pared by 3 bases and J by 5 bases, with 2 bases of the junction left unmatched. The CDR3 sequence is 14 residues long. Germline assignment: CDR1 LGHDT and CDR2 YNNKEL (reference sequence). The chain has TRBV3-1 (or the pseudogene TRBV3-2) and TRBJ2-5, with 11 bases fitting TRBD2. The origin of this receptor is a man between 40 and 49 years old with colorectal cancer. The sample taken for sequencing was PBMCs. This chain's CDR3 is CASSHASGGETQYF. CDR3 coding DNA: TGTGCCAGCAGCCACGCTAGCGGGGGGGAGACCCAGTACTTC.